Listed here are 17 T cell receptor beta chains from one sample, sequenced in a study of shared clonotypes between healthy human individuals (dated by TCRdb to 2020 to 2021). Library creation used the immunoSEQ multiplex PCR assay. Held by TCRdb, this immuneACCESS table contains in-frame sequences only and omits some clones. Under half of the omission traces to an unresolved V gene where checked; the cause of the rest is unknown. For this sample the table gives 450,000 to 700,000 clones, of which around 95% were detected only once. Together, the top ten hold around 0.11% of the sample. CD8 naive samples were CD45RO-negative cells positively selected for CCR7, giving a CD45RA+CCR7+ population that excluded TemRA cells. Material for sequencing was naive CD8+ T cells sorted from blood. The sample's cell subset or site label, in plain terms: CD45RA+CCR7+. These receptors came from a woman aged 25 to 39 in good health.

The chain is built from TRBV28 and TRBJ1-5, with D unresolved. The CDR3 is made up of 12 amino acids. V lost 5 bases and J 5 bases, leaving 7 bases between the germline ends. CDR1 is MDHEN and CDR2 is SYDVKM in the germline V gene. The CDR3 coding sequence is TGTGCCAGCAGTCTTGAGGATCAGCCCCAGCATTTT. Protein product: CASSLEDQPQHF.

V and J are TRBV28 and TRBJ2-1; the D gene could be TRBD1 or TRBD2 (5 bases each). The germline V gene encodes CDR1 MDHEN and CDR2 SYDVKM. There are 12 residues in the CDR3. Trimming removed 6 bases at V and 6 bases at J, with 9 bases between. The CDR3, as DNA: TGTGCCAGCAGGGGACCGGGCAATGAGCAGTTCTTC. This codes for CASRGPGNEQFF. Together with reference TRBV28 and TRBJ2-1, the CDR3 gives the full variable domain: DVKVTQSSRYLVKRTGEKVFLECVQDMDHENMFWYRQDPGLGLRLIYFSYDVKMKEKGDIPEGYSVSREKKERFSLILESASTNQTSMYLCASRGPGNEQFFGPGTRLTVL.

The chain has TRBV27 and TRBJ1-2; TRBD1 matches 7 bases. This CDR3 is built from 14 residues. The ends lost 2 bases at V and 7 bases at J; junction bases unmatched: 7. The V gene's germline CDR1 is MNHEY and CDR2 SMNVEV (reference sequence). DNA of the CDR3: TGTGCCAGCAGTTTAGTAGGGGGCGCAGGTGGCTACACCTTC. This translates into CASSLVGGAGGYTF.

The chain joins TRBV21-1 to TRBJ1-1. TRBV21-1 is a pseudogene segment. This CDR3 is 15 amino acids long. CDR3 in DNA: TGTGCCAGCAGCAAAAAAAGACGCGGTAGCACTGAAGCTTTCTTT. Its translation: CASSKKRRGSTEAFF.

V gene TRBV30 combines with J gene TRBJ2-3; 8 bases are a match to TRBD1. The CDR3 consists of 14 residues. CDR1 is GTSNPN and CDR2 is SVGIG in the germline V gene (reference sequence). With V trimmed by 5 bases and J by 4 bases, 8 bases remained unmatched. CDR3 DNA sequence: TGTGCCTGGTCGACAGGGGTAGGTGCAGATACGCAGTATTTT. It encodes CAWSTGVGADTQYF.

The CDR3 loop reads CASSQQGSGTTGELFF. DNA of the CDR3: TGTGCCAGCAGCCAACAAGGTAGCGGTACAACCGGGGAGCTGTTTTTT. This chain joins TRBV14 and TRBJ2-2; D possibly corresponds to TRBD2 (6 bases). The CDR3 loop spans 16 amino acids. The germline gives CDR1 SGHDN, CDR2 FVKESK. V lost 2 bases to trimming and J lost 5 bases, with 15 bases between them.

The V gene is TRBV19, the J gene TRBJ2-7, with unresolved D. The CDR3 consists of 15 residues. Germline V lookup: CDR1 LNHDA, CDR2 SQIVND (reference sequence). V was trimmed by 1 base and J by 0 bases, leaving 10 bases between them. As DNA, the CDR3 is TGTGCCAGTAGTATAGGTGGGCTCGGCTCCTACGAGCAGTACTTC. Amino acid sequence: CASSIGGLGSYEQYF.

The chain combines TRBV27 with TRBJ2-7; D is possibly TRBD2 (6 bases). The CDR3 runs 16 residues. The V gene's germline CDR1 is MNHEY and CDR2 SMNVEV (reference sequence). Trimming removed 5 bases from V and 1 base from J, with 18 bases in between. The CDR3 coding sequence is TGTGCCAGCAGTCCCTCCTCGCGGGATTGGTCCTACGAGCAGTACTTC. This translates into CASSPSSRDWSYEQYF.

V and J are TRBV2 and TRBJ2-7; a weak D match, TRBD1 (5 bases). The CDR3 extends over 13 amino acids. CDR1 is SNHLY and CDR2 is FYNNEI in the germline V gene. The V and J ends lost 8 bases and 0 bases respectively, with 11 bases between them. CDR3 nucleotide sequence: TGTGCCAGCGCAGCTAGGGGCTCCTACGAGCAGTACTTC. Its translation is CASAARGSYEQYF.

The CDR3 loop reads CASSYVRATDTQYF. Written as DNA, the CDR3 is TGTGCCAGCAGTTACGTTAGGGCCACAGATACGCAGTATTTT. The chain joins TRBV6-5 to TRBJ2-3; no reliable D call. CDR1 and CDR2 from the germline V gene are MNHEY and SVGAGI. Trimming took off 2 bases at V and 2 bases at J, with 8 bases between the two ends. The CDR3 spans 14 residues.

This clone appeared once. The CDR3 loop reads CAIETGEQFF. The CDR3 DNA sequence: TGTGCCATAGAGACCGGAGAGCAGTTCTTC. The chain links TRBV6-1 to TRBJ2-1; D call uncertain. Trimming left V 10 bases short and J 10 bases short, with 11 bases between. CDR1 and CDR2 from the germline V gene are MNHNS and SASEGT. The CDR3 runs 10 residues.

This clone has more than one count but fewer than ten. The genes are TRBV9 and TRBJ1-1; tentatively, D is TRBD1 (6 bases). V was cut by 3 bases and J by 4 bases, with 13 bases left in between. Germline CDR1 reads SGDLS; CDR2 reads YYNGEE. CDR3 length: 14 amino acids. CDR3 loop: CASSATGRSTEAFF. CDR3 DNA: TGTGCCAGCAGCGCGACAGGTCGAAGCACTGAAGCTTTCTTT.

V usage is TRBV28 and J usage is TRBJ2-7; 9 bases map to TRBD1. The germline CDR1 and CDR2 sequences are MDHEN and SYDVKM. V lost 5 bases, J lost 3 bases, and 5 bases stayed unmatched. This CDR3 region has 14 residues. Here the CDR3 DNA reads TGTGCCAGCAGTCAAACAGGGGGCTGCTACGAGCAGTACTTC. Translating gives CASSQTGGCYEQYF.

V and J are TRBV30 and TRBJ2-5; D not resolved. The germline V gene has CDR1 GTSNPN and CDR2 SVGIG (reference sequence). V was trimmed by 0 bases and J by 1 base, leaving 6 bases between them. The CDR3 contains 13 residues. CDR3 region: CAWSVGIQETQYF. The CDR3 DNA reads TGTGCCTGGAGTGTAGGCATCCAAGAGACCCAGTACTTC.

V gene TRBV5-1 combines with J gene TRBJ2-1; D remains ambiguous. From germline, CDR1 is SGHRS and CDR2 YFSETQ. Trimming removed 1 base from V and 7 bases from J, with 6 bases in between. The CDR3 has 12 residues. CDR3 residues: CASSLTINEQFF. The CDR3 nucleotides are TGCGCCAGCAGCTTGACTATAAATGAGCAGTTCTTC.

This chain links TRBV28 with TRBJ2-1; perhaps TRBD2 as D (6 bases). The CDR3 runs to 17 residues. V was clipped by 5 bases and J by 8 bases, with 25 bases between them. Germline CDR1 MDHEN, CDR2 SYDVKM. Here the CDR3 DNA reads TGTGCCAGCAGTCAAGAATTCGATAACACGGAGGGCGATGAGCAGTTCTTC. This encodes CASSQEFDNTEGDEQFF.

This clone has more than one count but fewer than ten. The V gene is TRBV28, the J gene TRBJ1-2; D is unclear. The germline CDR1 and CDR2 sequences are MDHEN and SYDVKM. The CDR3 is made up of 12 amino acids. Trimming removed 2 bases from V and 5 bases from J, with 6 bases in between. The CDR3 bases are TGTGCCAGCAGTTTAACAGTTTATGGCTACACCTTC. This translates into CASSLTVYGYTF.